This paragraph reports one T cell receptor (beta chain). The data were taken from a study of cytomegalovirus exposure and HLA in healthy donors. The CDR3 has 15 amino acids. Per the germline V gene, CDR1 is MDHEN and CDR2 is SYDVKM. Germline trimming cut 10 bases from V and 3 bases from J; bases unmatched to any gene: 14. PCR employed 60 Vbeta and 13 Jbeta primers. TCRdb's copy holds only in-frame clones and misses some; the assay was immunoSEQ multiplex PCR. The sample has over 150,000 clones, about 84% seen once. Nominally healthy donors were sampled, though unrecorded immune exposures were likely. What was sequenced was PBMCs. This rearrangement joins TRBV28 to TRBJ1-1; TRBD1 matches at 7 bases. This receptor was taken from a young man in good health and CMV-seronegative. CDR3 nucleotide sequence: TGTGCCACCACCACCGACAGGGTGGTGGACACTGAAGCTTTCTTT. It codes for CATTTDRVVDTEAFF.